These 5 T cell receptor beta chains came from one sample sequenced in a study of blood T cells in healthy people across ages. Sample-barcoded 5' priming and a J-beta primer mix drove a second PCR of 7 to 11 cycles. TCRdb re-analysed the 5' RACE reads in MiXCR, keeping a single row per CDR3 protein. The table has about 670,000 distinct CDR3 sequences, approximately 52% seen once; the top ten hold roughly 13%. Sequenced input: blood. The receptors shown here come from a woman aged 80 or over in good health.

The chain carries TRBV6-6 and TRBJ2-2; D might be TRBD1 (5 bases). Deletions cut 3 bases from V and 6 bases from J, with 14 bases between. Germline V gene lookup returns CDR1 MNHNY and CDR2 SVGAGI (reference sequence). The CDR3 totals 15 residues. Written as DNA, the CDR3 is TGTGCCAGCAGTTATTGGGGCAGGGAAGCCGGGGAGCTGTTTTTT. It codes for CASSYWGREAGELFF.

This chain connects TRBV10-1 to TRBJ2-5, with 13 bases identical to TRBD2. Germline loops: CDR1 WNHNN, CDR2 SYGVQD (reference sequence). CDR3 length equals 17 residues. V shed 3 bases, J shed 2 bases, and the junction held 6 bases outside the gene matches. The CDR3 here is CASSEGLAGATQETQYF. The CDR3 coding sequence is TGCGCCAGCAGTGAAGGACTAGCGGGGGCAACACAAGAGACCCAGTACTTC.

The chain recombines TRBV11-2 with TRBJ1-2, with a tentative D call TRBD1 (5 bases). CDR1 and CDR2 from the germline V gene are SGHAT and FQNNGV. V lost 4 bases, J lost 6 bases, and 18 bases lay in between. The CDR3 sequence is 15 residues long. The CDR3: CASSSQTRAWNGYTF. CDR3 bases: TGTGCCAGCAGCTCTCAAACCAGGGCTTGGAATGGCTACACCTTC.

The chain joins TRBV5-1 to TRBJ2-5, with 10 bases matching TRBD2. Germline V gene lookup returns CDR1 SGHRS and CDR2 YFSETQ. J gave up 11 bases and V 0 bases, and 10 bases lay outside the gene matches. CDR3 length: 15 amino acids. The CDR3 coding sequence is TGCGCCAGCAGCTTGGTGATAGCGGGGGGTACTGGGCAGTACTTC. Its protein is CASSLVIAGGTGQYF.

This clonotype was seen at least ten times. The chain couples TRBV20-1 to TRBJ2-1; 8 bases fit TRBD2. CDR1 is DFQATT, CDR2 SNEGSKA, per germline (reference sequence). The CDR3 extends over 14 amino acids. The V segment lost 1 base and the J segment 6 bases; nucleotides outside the gene matches: 5. The CDR3 nucleotides are TGCAGTGCTAGAGGTTTGACTAGCGTCAATGAGCAGTTCTTC. This sequence encodes CSARGLTSVNEQFF.